The entry below gives a single T cell receptor beta chain sequence along with its context. These data come from a study of regulatory T cells in long-lasting Graves disease. Construction of TCR beta libraries relied on iRepertoire HTBI primers and on Arm-PCR targeting CDR3 regions. TCRdb passed the multiplex PCR reads through MiXCR, listing each CDR3 protein once. The sample shows roughly 560,000 distinct CDR3 sequences, 15% to 20% of them seen only once. The CDR3 covers 15 residues. Trimming removed 1 base from V and 4 bases from J; junction bases left unmatched: 0. Germline-derived CDR1 and CDR2 are LGHDT and YNNKEL (reference sequence). Time point specified: newly diagnosed GD, antithyroid drugs for less than 3 months. The TCR library used RNA extracted from PBMCs. The same sample was also used in a study of T cells in Graves' hyperthyroidism and ophthalmopathy.

The clonotype comes from a woman aged 40 to 65 with Graves disease. This specimen was peripheral blood mononuclear cells (PBMCs), taken at new diagnosis, from a patient treated with antithyroid drugs. The chain joins TRBV3-1 to TRBJ1-4; 10 nucleotides agree with TRBD1. CDR3 loop: CASSQGTGGNEKLFF. DNA for the CDR3: TGTGCCAGCAGCCAAGGGACAGGGGGTAATGAAAAACTGTTTTTT.